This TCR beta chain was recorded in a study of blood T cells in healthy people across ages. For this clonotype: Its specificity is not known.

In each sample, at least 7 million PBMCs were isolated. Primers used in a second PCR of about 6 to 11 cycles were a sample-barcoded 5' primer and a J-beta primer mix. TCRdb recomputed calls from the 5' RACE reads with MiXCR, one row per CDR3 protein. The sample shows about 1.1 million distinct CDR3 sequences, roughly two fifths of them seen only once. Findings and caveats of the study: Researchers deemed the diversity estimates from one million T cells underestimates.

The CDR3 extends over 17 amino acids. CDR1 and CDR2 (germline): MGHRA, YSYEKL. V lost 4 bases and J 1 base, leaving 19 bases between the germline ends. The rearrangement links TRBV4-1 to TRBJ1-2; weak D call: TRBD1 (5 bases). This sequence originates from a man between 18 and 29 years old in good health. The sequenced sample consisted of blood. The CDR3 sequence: CASSRFTGTDFNYGYTF. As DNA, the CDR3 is TGCGCCAGCAGCCGATTCACCGGGACGGACTTTAACTATGGCTACACCTTC.